The clone carrying this T cell receptor (beta chain) was observed many times. Its antigen is as yet unknown. This CDR3 is 12 amino acids long. V dropped 5 bases and J dropped 10 bases, with 12 bases sitting between them. Germline values: CDR1 MDHEN, CDR2 SYDVKM. The data were obtained in a study of T cells after yellow fever vaccination. General study points: Re-detected after boosting: most primary clones, about 95% of CD4 and about 89% of CD8. Though weaker, the secondary response peaked faster, on day 5 versus 15.

UMIs were added to TCR cDNA along with a universal primer site when it was made by 5'RACE template switching. TCRdb re-called the 5' RACE reads through MiXCR, storing one row per CDR3 protein. The repertoire includes 300,000 to 400,000 distinct CDR3 sequences, roughly 4.3% of them detected once, and 20% to 30% sits in the top ten. This clonotype was sampled from a man aged 18-30 years who received the YFV17D yellow fever vaccine. The chain is built from TRBV28 and TRBJ2-1; a possible D gene is TRBD2 (5 bases). The source material was PBMCs, sampled 5 days after the yellow fever booster vaccination. CDR3 amino acids: CASSKLGGEQFF. DNA for the CDR3: TGTGCCAGCAGTAAACTAGGTGGGGAGCAGTTCTTC.